This T cell receptor (beta chain) was retrieved from a study of healthy donors' naive CD4 and CD8 T cells. Study-level results: Reportedly, most V and J gene segments showed naive CD4+ versus CD8+ bias.

To note about this clonotype: Its matching antigen is unknown.

TCR libraries were built from 500 to 600 ng of total RNA by linear amplification. MiXCR, run by TCRdb on the reads, gives a single entry per CDR3 protein. Of 150,000 to 200,000 distinct CDR3 sequences in the sample, about four fifths were seen once. The sequencing input was naive CD4+ and CD8+ T cells sorted from blood, pooled from several donors. This receptor was taken from a pool of human donors in good health; the sample pools cells from several healthy donors.

CDR3 nucleotides: TGTGCCAGCAGCTTGGAGACTGCACCAGACCCCTACGAGCAGTACTTC. Translated: CASSLETAPDPYEQYF. The J gene is TRBJ2-7, the V gene TRBV5-4; D is uncertain. This CDR3 comprises 16 residues. V lost 0 bases and J 2 bases, leaving 15 bases between the germline ends. CDR1 and CDR2 from the germline V gene are SGHNT and YYREEE (reference sequence).